At least ten counts were recorded for the clone carrying this T cell receptor (beta chain). The sample originates from a study of regulatory T cells in long-lasting Graves disease. Across the study: Graves' patients (newly diagnosed) had been on antithyroid drugs under 3 months.

Time point defined: newly diagnosed GD, antithyroid drugs for less than 3 months. The TCR library used RNA extracted from PBMCs. J was trimmed by 4 bases and V by 3 bases; bases with no gene match: 6. The CDR3 length is 15 residues. The germline V gene has CDR1 MDHEN and CDR2 SYDVKM. CDR3-region Arm-PCR and iRepertoire HTBI primers produced the TCR beta libraries. MiXCR, run by TCRdb on the multiplex PCR reads, gives a single entry per CDR3 protein. The sample consists of approximately 470,000 distinct CDR3 sequences, about 16% of them appearing once. These data were likewise used in another study, on T cells in Graves' hyperthyroidism and ophthalmopathy. That paper notes: The patients, who ranged from 18 to 65 in age, presented with newly diagnosed hyperthyroidism lasting under 2 months. The HTBI primer set served for first-round RT-PCR of the TCR CDR3. Ophthalmopathy and stable hyperthyroidism were separated by a 13 V-J model.

Sequenced material: peripheral blood mononuclear cells (PBMCs), taken at new diagnosis, from a patient treated with antithyroid drugs. The genes are TRBV28 and TRBJ2-1, with 7 bases lining up with TRBD2. The clonotype was recovered from a man aged 35 to 55 with Graves disease. This chain's CDR3 is CASSLGGAGYNEQFF. The CDR3 bases are TGTGCCAGCAGTTTGGGAGGGGCCGGGTACAATGAGCAGTTCTTC.